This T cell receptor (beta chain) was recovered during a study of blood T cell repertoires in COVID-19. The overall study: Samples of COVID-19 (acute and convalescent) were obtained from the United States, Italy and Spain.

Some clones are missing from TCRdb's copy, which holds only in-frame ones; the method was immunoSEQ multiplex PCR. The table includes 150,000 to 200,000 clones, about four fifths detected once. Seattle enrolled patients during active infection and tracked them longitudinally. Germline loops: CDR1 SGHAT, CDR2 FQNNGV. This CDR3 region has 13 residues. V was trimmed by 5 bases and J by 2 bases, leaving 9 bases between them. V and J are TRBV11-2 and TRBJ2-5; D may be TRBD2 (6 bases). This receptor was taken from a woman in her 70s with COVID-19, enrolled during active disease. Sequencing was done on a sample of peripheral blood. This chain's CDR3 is CASSPRGQETQYF. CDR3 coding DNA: TGTGCCAGCAGCCCCCGGGGGCAAGAGACCCAGTACTTC.